This T cell receptor (beta chain) came from a study of blood T cell repertoires in COVID-19. This clone has only one observation. Original methodology: Reference gene primers were amplified, and this amplification served to estimate nucleated cell counts. Data came from immunoSEQ multiplex PCR; TCRdb stores just in-frame clones and leaves some out. Clone size and V and J calls were adopted from that table, with D and trimming inferred from the DNA. The data show roughly 45,000 clones, 70% to 90% seen once. Germline V gene sequence: CDR1 MDHEN, CDR2 SYDVKM. The CDR3 extends over 14 amino acids. The germline V and J ends were trimmed by 6 bases and 6 bases, with 16 bases remaining between them. Enrolled during active infection, Seattle patients were then followed longitudinally.

Source material: peripheral blood. The gene calls are TRBV28 and TRBJ2-3; D is unresolved. The sequence was collected from a woman older than 75 with COVID-19, enrolled during active disease. The CDR3 loop is CASRGRQVSDTQYF. The CDR3 region has the DNA TGTGCCAGCAGAGGCAGGCAGGTGTCCGATACGCAGTATTTT.